Listed below are T cell receptor beta chains from one sample, sequenced in a study of blood T cells in healthy people across ages. TCRdb processed the 5' RACE reads anew with MiXCR; each CDR3 protein has one entry. Among about 2 million distinct CDR3 sequences listed, around 48% were seen once. Sequencing was carried out using blood. The origin of the receptors is a woman aged 40-49 years in good health. Both conserved end residues are part of each CDR3. The D gene is left open where the match is weak. Clone sizes are given selectively: once, few, many, or a class where the clone is expanded.

>few|.|TRBJ2-5|TRBV20-1
CSAMHSQGEETQYF
TGCAGTGCTATGCACAGCCAGGGAGAAGAGACCCAGTACTTC
>.|TRBD1|TRBJ2-2|TRBV6-5
CASTQHDRVDGELFF
TGTGCCAGCACCCAACATGACAGGGTTGACGGGGAGCTGTTTTTT
>few|.|TRBJ2-4|TRBV27
CASSLRGLAKNIQYF
TGTGCCAGCAGTCTCCGGGGACTAGCCAAAAACATTCAGTACTTC
>few|TRBD1|TRBJ1-2|TRBV29-1
CSVDPVRQGDYGYTF
TGCAGCGTTGATCCCGTTAGACAGGGGGACTATGGCTACACCTTC
>.|.|TRBJ1-2|TRBV20-1
CSAPVGVGYTF
TGCAGTGCTCCCGTGGGGGTCGGCTACACCTTC
>few|.|TRBJ2-3|TRBV9
CASSVRGDSSTDTQYF
TGTGCCAGCAGCGTTCGGGGCGATTCTAGCACAGATACGCAGTATTTT
>many|.|TRBJ1-5|TRBV4-2
CASSQDNQPQHF
TGTGCCAGCAGCCAAGATAACCAGCCCCAGCATTTT
>few|TRBD2|TRBJ2-1|TRBV25-1
CASSEWETSGVFF
TGTGCCAGCAGTGAATGGGAAACTAGCGGCGTGTTCTTC
>.|.|TRBJ1-2|TRBV6-6
CASSNPPRGENYGYTF
TGTGCCAGCAGTAACCCCCCCAGGGGCGAGAACTATGGCTACACCTTC
>.|.|TRBJ1-1|TRBV25-1
CASRELGGMNTEAFF
TGTGCCAGCAGGGAACTTGGCGGGATGAACACTGAAGCTTTCTTT
>few|.|TRBJ2-3|TRBV28
CASSSGAGTQYF
TGTGCCAGCAGTTCGGGGGCTGGTACGCAGTATTTT
>.|.|TRBJ2-5|TRBV28
CASRGGPIQETQYF
TGTGCCAGCAGGGGGGGACCCATACAAGAGACCCAGTACTTC
>.|.|TRBJ2-3|TRBV29-1
CSVEGSWDADTQYF
TGCAGCGTTGAAGGCTCGTGGGACGCAGATACGCAGTATTTT
>few|.|TRBJ1-6|TRBV6-1
CASRFTGNSPLHF
TGTGCCAGCAGGTTTACGGGGAATTCACCCCTCCACTTT
>once|.|TRBJ1-1|TRBV5-1
CASSLSSSEAFF
TGCGCCAGCAGCTTGAGCAGCTCAGAAGCTTTCTTT
>many|.|TRBJ2-1|TRBV7-2
CASSLRPQRSRAAINEQFF
TGTGCCAGCAGCTTAAGGCCCCAAAGGTCGAGAGCCGCCATTAATGAGCAGTTCTTC
>.|.|TRBJ2-7|TRBV29-1
CSGGPYTSYEQYF
TGCAGCGGTGGCCCCTACACTAGCTACGAGCAGTACTTC
>few|TRBD2|TRBJ2-1|TRBV4-2
CASSQGGRGGLSDEQFF
TGTGCCAGCAGCCAAGGGGGTCGGGGGGGCCTTTCGGATGAGCAGTTCTTC
>few|TRBD2|TRBJ2-1|TRBV20-1
CSASSLAGSYNEQFF
TGCAGTGCTAGTAGTCTAGCGGGTTCCTACAATGAGCAGTTCTTC
>.|.|TRBJ2-7|TRBV7-2
CASSRGSSLSYNEQYF
TGTGCCAGCAGCCGAGGAAGCTCACTCTCCTACAATGAGCAGTACTTC
>few|.|TRBJ2-4|TRBV11-2
CASSLDTLAKNIQYF
TGTGCCAGCAGCTTAGATACCTTAGCCAAAAACATTCAGTACTTC
>.|.|TRBJ1-4|TRBV6-5
CASSLTLNEKLFF
TGTGCCAGCAGTCTCACTCTTAATGAAAAACTGTTTTTT
>.|.|TRBJ2-5|TRBV4-1
CASGQSGRETQYF
TGCGCCAGCGGCCAATCTGGCCGGGAGACCCAGTACTTC
>once|TRBD1|TRBJ2-5|TRBV2
CASSEPGEGAKETQYF
TGTGCCAGCAGTGAACCCGGAGAGGGGGCCAAGGAGACCCAGTACTTC
>.|.|TRBJ1-5|TRBV6-2/TRBV6-3
CASSTTGTANQPQHF
TGTGCCAGCAGTACTACCGGGACCGCGAATCAGCCCCAGCATTTT
>.|TRBD2|TRBJ2-1|TRBV10-3
CAISAMTSGGGNEQFF
TGTGCCATCAGCGCTATGACTAGCGGGGGGGGCAATGAGCAGTTCTTC
>few|TRBD1|TRBJ2-5|TRBV11-2
CASSILSDRAETQYF
TGTGCCAGCAGCATACTCTCCGACAGGGCAGAGACCCAGTACTTC
>.|TRBD1|TRBJ1-4|TRBV6-1
CASSHRGGGEEKLFF
TGTGCCAGCAGTCACAGGGGGGGAGGAGAGGAAAAACTGTTTTTT
>.|.|TRBJ2-5|TRBV29-1
CSVLPTSRGAQKTQYF
TGCAGCGTCCTACCCACGTCCCGCGGGGCCCAGAAGACCCAGTACTTC
>.|.|TRBJ1-2|TRBV6-4
CASSVRLGANYGYTF
TGTGCCAGCAGTGTACGTCTTGGAGCAAACTATGGCTACACCTTC
>.|TRBD2|TRBJ2-7|TRBV20-1
CSALSGTSAYEQYF
TGCAGTGCCTTGTCCGGGACTAGCGCCTACGAGCAGTACTTC
>.|.|TRBJ2-3|TRBV20-1
CSASQGWTPVLGTQYF
TGCAGTGCTAGTCAGGGATGGACCCCAGTTTTGGGTACGCAGTATTTT
>few|.|TRBJ1-2|TRBV4-2
CASSQGEMGGYTF
TGTGCCAGCAGCCAAGGGGAAATGGGAGGCTACACCTTC
>.|.|TRBJ2-1|TRBV27
CASSLSSGVEEFF
TGTGCCAGCAGTTTATCCTCCGGGGTGGAGGAGTTCTTC
>once|.|TRBJ2-4|TRBV12-3/TRBV12-4
CASSFSQENIQYF
TGTGCCAGCAGTTTTAGCCAAGAAAACATTCAGTACTTC
>few|TRBD1|TRBJ2-3|TRBV7-3
CASSLFGTGSTDTQYF
TGTGCCAGCAGCTTATTCGGGACAGGGTCCACAGATACGCAGTATTTT
>.|TRBD2|TRBJ2-3|TRBV4-2
CASSQTGTSVPTHDTQYF
TGTGCCAGCAGCCAAACCGGGACTAGCGTTCCAACCCACGATACGCAGTATTTT
>few|.|TRBJ2-3|TRBV15
CATSRRAADTQYF
TGTGCCACCAGCCGCCGGGCGGCAGATACGCAGTATTTT
>many|.|TRBJ2-7|TRBV9
CASSVGDGSYEQYF
TGTGCCAGCAGCGTAGGAGACGGCTCCTACGAGCAGTACTTC
>.|.|TRBJ1-2|TRBV6-6
CASSYPQRFNYGYTF
TGTGCCAGCAGTTACCCCCAGAGATTTAACTATGGCTACACCTTC
>.|TRBD2|TRBJ2-1|TRBV24-1
CATSDPGLAPRWQFF
TGTGCCACCAGTGATCCAGGACTAGCCCCTCGGTGGCAGTTCTTC
>.|TRBD1|TRBJ2-3|TRBV6-1
CASGLRTGRYTDTQYF
TGTGCCAGCGGATTAAGGACAGGGAGGTACACAGATACGCAGTATTTT